This entry concerns a single TCR beta chain. This clone's antigen is unknown. Base qualities are missing; no much larger clone stands one base away. Patients with a history of autoimmune disease or receiving systemic immunosuppression were excluded from the trial. Peripheral blood for TCR sequencing was drawn from every dose cohort at baseline, at cycle 4 day 1 and at cycle 7 day 1. Samples were obtained from an open-label, multicenter, first-in-human phase I dose-escalation trial of ivuxolimab. Adults with locally advanced or metastatic head and neck squamous cell, hepatocellular, melanoma or renal cell carcinoma were enrolled in the trial. CD4+ and CD8+ T cells were sorted separately from peripheral blood before TCR sequencing. This entry belongs to a study of OX40 agonist ivuxolimab in advanced cancers. Concerning the study at large: Ivuxolimab was a fully human IgG2 agonistic monoclonal antibody targeting the costimulatory receptor OX40 (CD134). Intravenous ivuxolimab was administered to patients every 2 weeks at six dose levels: 0.01, 0.1, 0.3, 1.5, 3 and 10 mg/kg. The purpose of peripheral TCRbeta sequencing was to test whether ivuxolimab changed TCR sequence diversity and led to clonal T-cell expansion. Partial responses occurred in three dose-escalation patients, of whom one had hepatocellular carcinoma and two had cutaneous melanoma. Among the approximately 50 dose-escalation patients, about 20 had hepatocellular carcinoma, about 15 melanoma, 9 renal cell carcinoma and 9 head and neck cancer. The paper covers the monotherapy dose-escalation part of the phase I ivuxolimab trial, which included N of about 50 patients. Patients were allowed to have had prior anti-PD-1, anti-PD-L1 or anti-CTLA-4 therapy, and approximately 40% of the dose-escalation patients had been treated with checkpoint inhibitors. In the dose-escalation cohort, around four fifths of patients were male, and the mean age was approximately 60 years with a range of roughly 23 to 90. Broader findings and caveats from the paper: Antigen specificity was not determined for the clonally expanded peripheral T cells. After ivuxolimab, expanded clones were on average more numerous among CD8+ T cells than among CD4+ T cells. In the 0.1-3.0 mg/kg groups, partial responders were among the patients with the lowest normalized peripheral clonal expansion, particularly in CD8+ T cells. At doses of 0.1 to 3.0 mg/kg, clonal expansion of both CD4+ and CD8+ blood T cells was observed from baseline to week 6. Low levels of normalized T-cell clonal expansion were also seen in some patients who did not respond.

V is shortened by 2 bases, J by 10 bases, and the region joining them spans 13 bases. The germline V gene sets CDR1 to SGHDT and CDR2 to YYEEEE. The CDR3 goes from the cysteine to the phenylalanine over 12 residues. Only the CDR3 portion is preserved as DNA: 36 bases, with reading frame beginning at the first base. For sequencing of the TCRbeta CDR3 region, genomic DNA was extracted from the sorted cells. TCRbeta CDR3 regions were sequenced using the immunoSEQ Assay. TCRdb limited this immuneACCESS table to in-frame rearrangements with V and J called. A share of clones is missing; checked studies link under half to unresolved V genes, and the rest is unexplained. The sample table records around 35,000 clones; about 90% of these occur just once. Around a fifth of the sample lies in the top ten.

Material: CD4+ or CD8+ T cells sorted from blood, obtained in a trial of the OX40 agonist ivuxolimab. The TCR sequence derives from an adult with an advanced solid tumor such as melanoma, head and neck, liver or kidney cancer. The rearrangement joined TRBV5-6 to TRBJ2-7, with the D segment identity uncertain. The CDR3 has the sequence CASSFFLGFQYF. The nucleotide sequence is TGTGCCAGCAGCTTTTTTCTCGGTTTTCAGTACTTC.